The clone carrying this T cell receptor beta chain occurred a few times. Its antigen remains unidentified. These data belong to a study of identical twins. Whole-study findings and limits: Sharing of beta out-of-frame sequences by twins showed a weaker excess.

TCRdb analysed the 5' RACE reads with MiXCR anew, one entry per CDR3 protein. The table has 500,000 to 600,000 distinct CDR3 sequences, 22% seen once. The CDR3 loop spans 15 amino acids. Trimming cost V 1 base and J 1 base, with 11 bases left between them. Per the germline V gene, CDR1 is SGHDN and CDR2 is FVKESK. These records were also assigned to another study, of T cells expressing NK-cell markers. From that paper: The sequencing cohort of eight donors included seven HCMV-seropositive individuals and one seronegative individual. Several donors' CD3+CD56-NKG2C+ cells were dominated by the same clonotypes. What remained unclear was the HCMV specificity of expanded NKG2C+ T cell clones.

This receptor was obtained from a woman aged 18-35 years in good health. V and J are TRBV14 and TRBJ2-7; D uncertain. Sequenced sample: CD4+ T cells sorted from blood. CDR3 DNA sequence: TGTGCCAGCAGCCAAGTGATAGGGAATTCCTACGAGCAGTACTTC. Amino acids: CASSQVIGNSYEQYF.